This is a list of T cell receptor beta chains from one sample in a study of T cells in Graves' hyperthyroidism and ophthalmopathy. A single record per CDR3 protein comes from TCRdb applying MiXCR to the multiplex PCR reads. The sample contains approximately 400,000 distinct CDR3 sequences, around a sixth of which appear only once. Material: blood. The receptors were sampled from a woman between 18 and 29 years old with Graves' hyperthyroidism. CDR3s include the opening cysteine and the closing phenylalanine or tryptophan. Fields, in order: J gene, clone size, V gene, D gene, CDR3 protein, CDR3 DNA. A D gene is named only where the DNA matches it firmly. Some rows mark clone size as missing; the rest say once, few, many or name a class of expanded clone.

TRBJ2-7	.	TRBV2	TRBD2	CASSEWLAGAEQYF	TGTGCCAGCAGTGAATGGCTAGCGGGGGCCGAGCAGTACTTC
TRBJ2-1	.	TRBV7-9	TRBD2	CASSPSGGRDEQFF	TGTGCCAGCAGCCCTAGCGGGGGCAGGGATGAGCAGTTCTTC
TRBJ2-7	many	TRBV11-2	.	CASSSRPDLISYEQYF	TGTGCCAGCAGCTCCCGCCCAGATTTAATCTCCTACGAGCAGTACTTC
TRBJ2-3	many	TRBV20-1	.	CSASISRPDTQYF	TGCAGTGCTAGTATCAGTCGACCAGATACGCAGTATTTT
TRBJ2-1	.	TRBV14	TRBD2	CASSQLAGGSVASEQFF	TGTGCCAGCAGCCAGCTAGCGGGAGGATCGGTCGCCAGTGAGCAGTTCTTC
TRBJ2-1	.	TRBV19	.	CASSIVDFHPGNEQFF	TGTGCCAGTAGTATAGTAGACTTCCACCCGGGGAATGAGCAGTTCTTC
TRBJ1-1	many	TRBV12-3/TRBV12-4	.	CATRPSTGTEAFF	TGTGCCACCAGACCGTCCACGGGCACTGAAGCTTTCTTT
TRBJ1-2	.	TRBV27	TRBD1	CASSLRARGPGYGYTF	TGTGCCAGCAGTTTGCGCGCCAGGGGGCCAGGGTATGGCTACACCTTC
TRBJ2-7	many	TRBV2	TRBD1	CASRRQGVGEQYF	TGTGCCAGCAGAAGACAGGGAGTGGGGGAGCAGTACTTC
TRBJ1-3	many	TRBV3-1	.	CASSQVQRNTIYF	TGTGCCAGCAGCCAAGTACAGCGAAACACCATATATTTT
TRBJ1-6	many	TRBV28	TRBD1	CASRQGNSPLHF	TGTGCCAGTCGACAGGGTAACTCACCCCTCCACTTT
TRBJ1-1	many	TRBV28	TRBD1	CASYLTGDTEAFF	TGTGCCAGCTACCTAACAGGGGACACTGAAGCTTTCTTT
TRBJ2-5	.	TRBV5-1	.	CASSLKRGAYTGETQYF	TGCGCCAGCAGCTTGAAGAGGGGAGCTTACACGGGGGAGACCCAGTACTTC
TRBJ2-3	.	TRBV2	.	CASRPREDTQYF	TGTGCCAGCAGACCTCGGGAGGATACGCAGTATTTT
TRBJ1-1	many	TRBV2	.	CASSEGAVEAFF	TGTGCCAGCAGTGAAGGGGCAGTTGAAGCTTTCTTT
TRBJ1-1	few	TRBV19	.	CASTPRWGSEAFF	TGTGCCAGTACCCCCCGCTGGGGTAGTGAAGCTTTCTTT
TRBJ2-7	.	TRBV7-9	.	CASSLARDEQYF	TGTGCCAGCAGCTTAGCCAGGGACGAGCAGTACTTC
TRBJ1-5	.	TRBV29-1	.	CSVIRTNQPQHF	TGCAGCGTTATCAGGACCAATCAGCCCCAGCATTTT
TRBJ2-7	many	TRBV11-2	.	CASSSIRGRGEQYF	TGTGCCAGCAGCTCAATACGAGGAAGGGGCGAGCAGTACTTC
TRBJ2-7	many	TRBV20-1	TRBD1	CSASPGGIHEQYF	TGCAGTGCTAGTCCAGGGGGCATCCACGAGCAGTACTTC
TRBJ2-7	many	TRBV3-1	.	CASSHAGDGGWREQYF	TGTGCCAGCAGCCATGCTGGGGACGGGGGATGGCGCGAGCAGTACTTC
TRBJ1-6	many	TRBV5-1	.	CASSFGDSYNSPLHF	TGCGCCAGCAGCTTCGGAGACTCCTATAATTCACCCCTCCACTTT
TRBJ1-4	.	TRBV18	.	CASTQLQGPTEKLFF	TGTGCCAGCACACAATTACAGGGACCTACTGAAAAACTGTTTTTT
TRBJ2-7	many	TRBV7-6	.	CASSGGPDGYEQYF	TGTGCCAGCAGCGGAGGACCCGATGGCTACGAGCAGTACTTC
TRBJ1-2	many	TRBV18	.	CASSPVGDGYTF	TGTGCCAGCTCACCAGTCGGGGACGGCTACACCTTC
TRBJ1-6	many	TRBV6-6	.	CASSYSARSSYNSPLHF	TGTGCCAGCAGTTACTCAGCCCGGAGCTCCTATAATTCACCCCTCCACTTT